Below, 27 T cell receptor beta chains from the same sample are listed, as sequenced in a study of OX40 agonist ivuxolimab in advanced cancers. The method was immunoSEQ multiplex PCR; TCRdb's version includes in-frame clones alone and lacks a portion of them. The repertoire holds approximately 68,000 clones, 80% to 90% seen once, with approximately 4% in the top ten. The source material was CD4+ or CD8+ T cells sorted from blood, sampled in a trial of the OX40 agonist ivuxolimab. The receptors were sampled from an adult with an advanced solid tumor such as melanoma, head and neck, liver or kidney cancer.

The chain joins TRBV28 to TRBJ1-1; tentatively, D is TRBD1 (5 bases). Deletions cut 4 bases from V and 8 bases from J, with 20 bases between. Germline CDR1 is MDHEN and CDR2 is SYDVKM. This CDR3 has 15 residues. CDR3 in amino acids: CASSSPPRGPAEAFF. CDR3 nucleotides: TGTGCCAGCAGTTCCCCTCCTAGGGGCCCAGCCGAAGCTTTCTTT.

This chain connects TRBV2 to TRBJ2-3; D possibly corresponds to TRBD1 (5 bases). This CDR3 spans 15 amino acids. Trimming cost V 6 bases and J 1 base, with 14 bases left between them. The germline V gene has CDR1 SNHLY and CDR2 FYNNEI. The CDR3 nucleotides read TGTGCCAGCAGGCTTGGGGCGGCTGGCACAGATACGCAGTATTTT. As protein: CASRLGAAGTDTQYF.

The chain is built from TRBV28 and TRBJ2-1; tentatively, D is TRBD2 (6 bases). This CDR3 is 12 amino acids long. Trimming cost V 5 bases and J 10 bases, with 12 bases left between them. Looked up from germline, CDR1 is MDHEN and CDR2 is SYDVKM. The CDR3 protein is CASSRPTREQFF. CDR3 coding DNA: TGTGCCAGCAGTCGCCCGACTAGGGAGCAGTTCTTC.

This clone was observed a single time. This chain links TRBV4-1 with TRBJ2-7; possibly TRBD1 for D (6 bases). This CDR3 is 13 amino acids long. V shed 2 bases and J shed 3 bases, with 8 bases lying between them. Germline-derived CDR1 and CDR2 are MGHRA and YSYEKL. CDR3 protein: CASSQNRDYEQYF. In DNA form, the CDR3 reads TGCGCCAGCAGCCAAAACAGGGACTACGAGCAGTACTTC.

CDR3 sequence (DNA): TGTGCCAGCAGCTTAGGAGGGGGGCCGGATGAGCAGTTCTTC. This gives the protein CASSLGGGPDEQFF. V is TRBV7-9 and J is TRBJ2-1, with D perhaps matching TRBD1 or TRBD2 (6 bases each). The V gene lost 1 base and the J gene lost 8 bases, with 12 bases spanning the gap. Germline CDR1 SEHNR, CDR2 FQNEAQ (reference sequence). CDR3 length: 14 residues.

This clone was seen only once. The CDR3 region is CAWSRAFRETQYF. The CDR3 nucleotides are TGTGCCTGGAGCCGGGCGTTCCGGGAGACCCAGTACTTC. The V gene is TRBV30, the J gene TRBJ2-5, with unresolved D. Per the germline V gene, CDR1 is GTSNPN and CDR2 is SVGIG (reference sequence). CDR3 length: 13 amino acids. Trimming removed 3 bases from V and 5 bases from J, with 13 bases in between.

This chain joins TRBV10-3 and TRBJ2-3, with no clear D. Germline-derived CDR1 and CDR2 are ENHRY and SYGVKD. The ends were cut back, 0 bases at V and 5 bases at J, with 9 bases in the middle. The CDR3 totals 14 residues. The CDR3 here is CAISESVGVDTQYF. The CDR3 DNA reads as TGTGCCATCAGTGAGTCGGTTGGAGTAGATACGCAGTATTTT.

The chain combines TRBV11-1 with TRBJ1-2, with unresolved D. Germline V gene lookup returns CDR1 SGHAT and CDR2 FQDESV (reference sequence). Trimming cost V 2 bases and J 3 bases, with 13 bases left between them. The CDR3 totals 15 residues. The CDR3 spells CASSLTSSPDYGYTF. DNA of the CDR3: TGTGCCAGCAGCTTAACTTCCTCGCCGGACTATGGCTACACCTTC.

This clone was detected once. This chain links TRBV2 with TRBJ1-5; D might be TRBD1 (5 bases). Germline values: CDR1 SNHLY, CDR2 FYNNEI. This CDR3 contains 13 residues. Trimming left V 6 bases short and J 5 bases short, with 11 bases between. For the CDR3, the DNA is TGTGCCAGCAGCCCTCGGGGGGATCAGCCCCAGCATTTT. It encodes CASSPRGDQPQHF.

V gene TRBV30 combines with J gene TRBJ1-6; a weak D match, TRBD1 (5 bases). The CDR3 sequence is 12 residues long. Germline V gene data show CDR1 as GTSNPN and CDR2 as SVGIG (reference sequence). V lost 1 base and J 9 bases, leaving 7 bases between the germline ends. The CDR3 DNA sequence: TGTGCCTGGAGTGAGGGGAGTTCACCCCTCCACTTT. It encodes CAWSEGSSPLHF.

The chain employs TRBV11-2 and TRBJ1-6; D unclear. The CDR3 length is 14 residues. Trimming stripped 5 bases from V and 10 bases from J, with 15 bases between. Germline CDR1 SGHAT, CDR2 FQNNGV. CDR3 nucleotide sequence: TGTGCCAGCAGCCCGTCCCTGACCGAATCACCCCTCCACTTT. Encoded protein: CASSPSLTESPLHF.

The rearrangement joins TRBV5-6 to TRBJ2-5, with D hard to call. V was shortened by 0 bases and J by 5 bases, with 8 bases between the two germline ends. The CDR3 sequence is 13 residues long. Looked up from germline, CDR1 is SGHDT and CDR2 is YYEEEE. This CDR3 is CASSLEQLETQYF. CDR3 bases: TGTGCCAGCAGCTTGGAGCAGTTGGAGACCCAGTACTTC.

This sequence joins TRBV18 and TRBJ1-6, with D maybe TRBD1 (6 bases). The CDR3 totals 15 residues. Trimming cost V 4 bases and J 4 bases, with 11 bases left between them. Per germline, CDR1 KGHSH and CDR2 LQKENI. Here the CDR3 DNA reads TGTGCCAGCTCACTCCTGGACAGTTATAATTCACCCCTCCACTTT. Translated: CASSLLDSYNSPLHF.

CDR3 protein: CASSPSRAGWSDTQYF. The CDR3 DNA reads as TGTGCCAGCAGCCCCTCCCGGGCGGGTTGGTCAGATACGCAGTATTTT. The chain links TRBV7-2 to TRBJ2-3, with D possibly TRBD2 on 5 matching bases. Germline CDR1 SGHTA, CDR2 FQGNSA. The V end was cut by 5 bases, the J end by 4 bases, with 19 bases between. The CDR3 loop spans 16 amino acids.

This clone was detected only a few times. The rearrangement links TRBV30 to TRBJ1-5; D remains unclear. The V end was cut by 1 base, the J end by 3 bases, with 4 bases between. Germline V gene data show CDR1 as GTSNPN and CDR2 as SVGIG (reference sequence). CDR3 length equals 12 residues. The CDR3 is CAWSGTNQPQHF. Here the CDR3 DNA reads TGTGCCTGGAGTGGAACCAATCAGCCCCAGCATTTT.

The rearrangement uses TRBV14 and TRBJ2-1, with D unresolved. Per the germline V gene, CDR1 is SGHDN and CDR2 is FVKESK. The ends were cut back, 1 base at V and 5 bases at J, with 12 bases in the middle. This CDR3 spans 15 amino acids. The CDR3 loop is CASSQGLLVNNEQFF. CDR3 DNA: TGTGCCAGCAGCCAAGGCCTGCTAGTAAACAATGAGCAGTTCTTC.

The chain has TRBV6-1 and TRBJ2-3; tentatively, D is TRBD1 (5 bases). The CDR3 covers 16 residues. Trimming took off 2 bases at V and 4 bases at J, with 16 bases between the two ends. The V gene's germline CDR1 is MNHNS and CDR2 SASEGT. CDR3 nucleotides: TGTGCCAGCAGTGAAAGTGGCCAGGGCGGCGCAGATACGCAGTATTTT. As protein: CASSESGQGGADTQYF.

This clone was observed a single time. V usage is TRBV5-1 and J usage is TRBJ2-5; no reliable D call. CDR1 and CDR2 from the germline V gene are SGHRS and YFSETQ. V gave up 3 bases and J gave up 0 bases, with 9 bases separating them. CDR3 length: 14 amino acids. CDR3 nucleotides: TGCGCCAGCAGCTCGGGCCGTCACCAAGAGACCCAGTACTTC. Amino acids: CASSSGRHQETQYF. Supplemented by reference TRBV5-1 and TRBJ2-5, the full variable domain reads KAGVTQTPRYLIKTRGQQVTLSCSPISGHRSVSWYQQTPGQGLQFLFEYFSETQRNKGNFPGRFSGRQFSNSRSEMNVSTLELGDSALYLCASSSGRHQETQYFGPGTRLLVL.

The chain links TRBV5-4 to TRBJ2-7; the D gene is possibly TRBD1 (5 bases). The CDR3 is 13 amino acids. Germline V CDR1 and CDR2: SGHNT, YYREEE (reference sequence). Trimming took off 1 base at V and 3 bases at J, with 8 bases between the two ends. CDR3 coding DNA: TGTGCCAGCAGCTTGCCTGACAGCTACGAGCAGTACTTC. Amino acid sequence: CASSLPDSYEQYF.

This clone was counted between two and nine times. This sequence joins TRBV6-1 and TRBJ2-7; no firm D call. The CDR3 covers 12 residues. Between the trimmed V and J ends, which lost 2 bases and 5 bases, there was a span of 7 bases. Per germline, CDR1 MNHNS and CDR2 SASEGT. The CDR3, as DNA: TGTGCCAGCAGTGAAAAGGCGGACGAGCAGTACTTC. Its protein product is CASSEKADEQYF.

The CDR3 sequence is CASKGDRENEQFF. In nucleotides, the CDR3 is TGCGCCAGCAAAGGGGACAGGGAAAATGAGCAGTTCTTC. This sequence joins TRBV5-1 and TRBJ2-1; 9 bases map to TRBD1. V was clipped by 6 bases and J by 7 bases; unmatched bases: 5. The CDR3 sequence is 13 residues long. From germline, CDR1 is SGHRS and CDR2 YFSETQ.

CDR3 bases: TGTGCCAGCAGTACCGGGACTAGCGGGATCTATGAGCAGTTCTTC. This encodes CASSTGTSGIYEQFF. The rearrangement joins TRBV6-6 to TRBJ2-1, with TRBD2 matching over 13 bases. The CDR3 covers 15 residues. CDR1 is MNHNY, CDR2 SVGAGI, per germline (reference sequence). With V trimmed by 5 bases and J by 8 bases, 6 bases remained unmatched.

This chain links TRBV4-2 with TRBJ2-6; D call uncertain. Germline V gene sequence: CDR1 LGHNA, CDR2 YNFKEQ. V was trimmed by 5 bases and J by 0 bases, leaving 17 bases between them. The length of the CDR3 is 18 residues. The CDR3 DNA reads as TGTGCCAGCAGCTTGTCTTCTGGCCCGATCTCTGGGGCCAACGTCCTGACTTTC. The encoded protein is CASSLSSGPISGANVLTF.

This sequence joins TRBV6-6 and TRBJ1-6; 9 bases match TRBD1. Trimming took 6 bases from V and 8 from J; bases not matched to a gene: 8. The CDR3 length is 15 residues. Germline CDR1 reads MNHNY; CDR2 reads SVGAGI (reference sequence). The CDR3 sequence: CASSPQGARDSPLHF. The CDR3, as DNA: TGTGCCAGCAGCCCACAGGGGGCTAGGGATTCACCCCTCCACTTT.

On this clone itself: The junction and the germline gene differ at one end; a read error may be behind it. V and J are TRBV7-9 and TRBJ2-7, with TRBD1 matching over 11 bases. The CDR3 consists of 12 residues. Germline CDR1 reads SEHNR; CDR2 reads FQNEAQ (reference sequence). The CDR3 region has the DNA TGTGCCAGCAGCTCGGACAGGGGGCTCCAGATCTTC. It yields the protein CASSSDRGLQIF.

The chain has TRBV2 and TRBJ2-1; a possible D gene is TRBD1 (6 bases). The CDR3 is 16 amino acids. V lost 6 bases and J lost 4, with 19 bases in between. CDR1 is SNHLY, CDR2 FYNNEI, per germline. This CDR3 reads CASRKQGSARYNEQFF. As DNA, the CDR3 is TGTGCCAGCAGAAAACAGGGAAGCGCTCGATACAATGAGCAGTTCTTC.

V usage is TRBV9 and J usage is TRBJ2-1; tentatively, D is TRBD1 (7 bases). The CDR3 spans 18 residues. The V end was cut by 4 bases, the J end by 1 base, with 21 bases between. Germline CDR1 is SGDLS and CDR2 is YYNGEE. CDR3 loop: CASSPGGLLTTSYNEQFF. In DNA form, the CDR3 reads TGTGCCAGCAGCCCAGGGGGACTTCTCACGACATCCTACAATGAGCAGTTCTTC.